A selection of T cell receptor beta chains follows, all from one sample in a study of identical twins. TCRdb ran MiXCR on the 5' RACE reads and lists one entry per CDR3 protein. The data show 200,000 to 250,000 distinct CDR3 sequences, more than 6.5% seen once. The sample was also reused in another study, on yellow fever vaccine responses in identical twins.

The sequenced sample was memory (CD45RO+) T cells sorted from blood. Receptors were obtained from a woman under 30 in good health. Both conserved end residues are part of each CDR3. D genes are given only for firm matches. Size is omitted from some rows. Given values are once, few, many or a class for expanded clones.

d_gene	j_gene	abundance	len	v_gene	CDR3nt	CDR3aa
NA	TRBJ2-3	NA	14	TRBV18	TGTGCCAGCTCACCAGGACGGGTCACAGATACGCAGTATTTT	CASSPGRVTDTQYF
TRBD1	TRBJ2-7	few	16	TRBV6-2/TRBV6-3	TGTGCCAGCAGCCCGATAGGGGGACAGATGGCCTACGAGCAGTACTTC	CASSPIGGQMAYEQYF
TRBD2	TRBJ2-7	many	17	TRBV7-9	TGTGCCAGCAGCCACACCTCAAAAGCGGGAGGGCCCTACGAGCAGTACTTC	CASSHTSKAGGPYEQYF
TRBD2	TRBJ2-1	many	16	TRBV12-3/TRBV12-4	TGTGCCAGCAGTTTAGAAGCGGGAGGGCCGCGGAATGAGCAGTTCTTC	CASSLEAGGPRNEQFF
TRBD2	TRBJ2-1	NA	20	TRBV25-1	TGTGCCAGCAGCGGCGGGGGGCTAGCGGTTGCCCTAACCTCCTACAATGAGCAGTTCTTC	CASSGGGLAVALTSYNEQFF
NA	TRBJ1-1	few	15	TRBV12-3/TRBV12-4	TGTGCCAGCAGTTTAGCAGGACGGATGAACACTGAAGCTTTCTTT	CASSLAGRMNTEAFF
NA	TRBJ2-5	NA	14	TRBV28	TGTGCCAGCAGTGGAACTAGGCCCCAAGAGACCCAGTACTTC	CASSGTRPQETQYF
NA	TRBJ2-7	many	12	TRBV28	TGTGCCAGCAGTTGGGGCAGGGTCGAGCAGTACTTC	CASSWGRVEQYF
TRBD2	TRBJ2-1	many	17	TRBV5-1	TGCGCCAGCAGCTTGGGTGGTAGCGGGAGATTGGGCAATGAGCAGTTCTTC	CASSLGGSGRLGNEQFF
NA	TRBJ1-2	many	16	TRBV18	TGTGCCAGCTCACCAACAGGGCCCTACCTGGGCTATGGCTACACCTTC	CASSPTGPYLGYGYTF
NA	TRBJ2-7	many	12	TRBV29-1	TGCAGCGCCTCACAGGGTGCCTACGAGCAGTACTTC	CSASQGAYEQYF
TRBD2	TRBJ2-3	NA	17	TRBV7-3	TGTGCCAGCAGCTTAAGGCCTAGCGGGGGGTTCACAGATACGCAGTATTTT	CASSLRPSGGFTDTQYF
NA	TRBJ2-1	NA	18	TRBV4-1	TGCGCCAGCAGCCAAGCGCCCGGCGGCGACTTCTCCTACAATGAGCAGTTCTTC	CASSQAPGGDFSYNEQFF
TRBD1	TRBJ2-5	NA	14	TRBV5-5	TGTGCCATGAGCACAGGACAGGTTGGGGAGACCCAGTACTTC	CAMSTGQVGETQYF
TRBD1	TRBJ2-3	few	12	TRBV2	TGTGCCAGCCGACAGGGGGGAGATACGCAGTATTTT	CASRQGGDTQYF
NA	TRBJ2-1	few	13	TRBV7-2	TGTGCCAGCAGCTTAGAGCAGCGCAAAGAGCAGTTCTTC	CASSLEQRKEQFF
NA	TRBJ1-4	NA	13	TRBV29-1	TGCAGCGTTCTGGACGGAGGGAATGAAAAACTGTTTTTT	CSVLDGGNEKLFF
NA	TRBJ1-6	few	15	TRBV28	TGTGCCAGCAGGATCGGAGTTTCGGGAAATTCACCCCTCCACTTT	CASRIGVSGNSPLHF
NA	TRBJ2-2	many	12	TRBV12-3/TRBV12-4	TGTGCCAGCCTACCCGGACCCGGGGAGCTGTTTTTT	CASLPGPGELFF
NA	TRBJ2-3	many	12	TRBV29-1	TGCAGCGTGGAAACTGGGGCAGATACGCAGTATTTT	CSVETGADTQYF
NA	TRBJ2-5	NA	14	TRBV7-2	TGTGCCAGCAGCCGGGGACCGATCCAAGAGACCCAGTACTTC	CASSRGPIQETQYF
TRBD1	TRBJ2-3	many	17	TRBV6-1	TGTGCCAGCAGTCATTGGAACCGGGACAGGAGCACAGATACGCAGTATTTT	CASSHWNRDRSTDTQYF
NA	TRBJ2-4	once	15	TRBV7-2	TGTGCCAGCAGCTCCGGGAGTAGGGCCAAAAACATTCAGTACTTC	CASSSGSRAKNIQYF
NA	TRBJ1-3	few	12	TRBV6-5	TGTGCCAGCAGTTCAGTTGGAAACACCATATATTTT	CASSSVGNTIYF
NA	TRBJ2-3	NA	13	TRBV6-1	TGTGCCAGCACCCTGGACTCCCCCGGTACGCAGTATTTT	CASTLDSPGTQYF
NA	TRBJ2-1	many	15	TRBV3-1	TGTGCCAGCAGCCCTACCGGGACTCCCTACAATGAGCAGTTCTTC	CASSPTGTPYNEQFF
TRBD1	TRBJ2-2	many	15	TRBV9	TGTGCCAGCAGCGCCGGGACAGGGCTCACCGGGGAGCTGTTTTTT	CASSAGTGLTGELFF
NA	TRBJ2-1	NA	14	TRBV4-2	TGTGCCAGCAGCCAAGGTGGGGGCTTGGGTGAGCAGTTCTTC	CASSQGGGLGEQFF
TRBD1	TRBJ2-7	few	16	TRBV25-1	TGTGCCAGCAGTGGGGGGGGACAGGGGGCTCTATACGAGCAGTACTTC	CASSGGGQGALYEQYF
NA	TRBJ1-5	NA	12	TRBV28	TGTGCCACCAAGGACGGGGATCAGCCCCAGCATTTT	CATKDGDQPQHF
NA	TRBJ2-7	NA	13	TRBV20-1	TGCAGTGCCCCTACCGGGGGACTCTACGAGCAGTACTTC	CSAPTGGLYEQYF
NA	TRBJ2-5	NA	12	TRBV7-9	TGTGCCAGCAGCTTAACTACGGGGGCCCAGTACTTC	CASSLTTGAQYF
NA	TRBJ2-3	many	16	TRBV4-2	TGTGCCAGCAGCCAAGATGGGGTTATTGGCACAGATACGCAGTATTTT	CASSQDGVIGTDTQYF
NA	TRBJ2-5	NA	13	TRBV18	TGTGCCAGCTCACCTAATCTCCAAGAGACCCAGTACTTC	CASSPNLQETQYF
NA	TRBJ2-2	NA	14	TRBV2	TGTGCCAGCACTGAGACAGCTTACACCGGGGAGCTGTTTTTT	CASTETAYTGELFF
NA	TRBJ2-3	few	13	TRBV10-3	TGTGCCATCAGTGATGATTCCGCAGATACGCAGTATTTT	CAISDDSADTQYF
NA	TRBJ1-4	few	13	TRBV27	TGTGCCAGCAGCCAGGGTTTTGGGGAAAAACTGTTTTTT	CASSQGFGEKLFF
NA	TRBJ2-1	many	13	TRBV29-1	TGCAGCGTCCGGACCCCGCTATACAATGAGCAGTTCTTC	CSVRTPLYNEQFF
NA	TRBJ2-1	many	14	TRBV15	TGTGCCACCAGCAGAGGTTTGAGCGGTAATGAGCAGTTCTTC	CATSRGLSGNEQFF
NA	TRBJ1-3	few	14	TRBV11-2	TGTGCCAGCAGCTTCAGAGACTCTGGAAACACCATATATTTT	CASSFRDSGNTIYF
NA	TRBJ2-6	once	17	TRBV4-3	TGCGCCAGCAGCCACGACCAGGGTGGATCTGGGGCCAACGTCCTGACTTTC	CASSHDQGGSGANVLTF
NA	TRBJ2-7	many	12	TRBV20-1	TGCAGTGCTGCCCACCCGGGTTACGAGCAGTACTTC	CSAAHPGYEQYF
NA	TRBJ2-6	few	18	TRBV11-2	TGTGCCAGCAGCTTAGTGGGTGGGGATACCACGGGGGCCAACGTCCTGACTTTC	CASSLVGGDTTGANVLTF
NA	TRBJ2-1	NA	15	TRBV27	TGTGCCAGCAGCTTGGTATTGGGGGGCTACAATGAGCAGTTCTTC	CASSLVLGGYNEQFF
TRBD2	TRBJ2-7	NA	14	TRBV20-1	TGCAGTGCTTCTAGCGGGGGGGCGGGCAACGAGCAGTACTTC	CSASSGGAGNEQYF
NA	TRBJ1-4	few	16	TRBV5-5	TGTGCCAGCAGCCCCGGATCAGGGGCCCTTAATGAAAAACTGTTTTTT	CASSPGSGALNEKLFF
NA	TRBJ2-1	NA	11	TRBV20-1	TGCAGTGCTAGCCCAAGGACTGAGCAGTTCTTC	CSASPRTEQFF
NA	TRBJ2-3	few	12	TRBV2	TGTGCCAGCAAGAGTAGCACAGATACGCAGTATTTT	CASKSSTDTQYF
TRBD1	TRBJ2-7	NA	15	TRBV7-2	TGTGCCAGCAGCTTAGTGGGACAGTCTACCTACGAGCAGTACTTC	CASSLVGQSTYEQYF
TRBD1	TRBJ2-1	many	15	TRBV29-1	TGCAGCGTTGTGTCTGGCGGGACAGGGTACAATGAGCAGTTCTTC	CSVVSGGTGYNEQFF
NA	TRBJ2-3	NA	14	TRBV27	TGTGCCAGCAGTTTAATGGGCAGCACAGATACGCAGTATTTT	CASSLMGSTDTQYF
TRBD1	TRBJ2-5	NA	15	TRBV11-3	TGTGCCAGCAGCTTGGGGACAGGAGCCCAAGAGACCCAGTACTTC	CASSLGTGAQETQYF
NA	TRBJ2-6	NA	18	TRBV10-2	TGCGCCAGCAGCGGGGGAGAAGGGGTTGGGTCTGGGGCCAACGTCCTGACTTTC	CASSGGEGVGSGANVLTF
TRBD1	TRBJ1-2	few	14	TRBV2	TGTGCCAGCGAAAACGGACAGGGGAGAAGGGGCTACACCTTC	CASENGQGRRGYTF